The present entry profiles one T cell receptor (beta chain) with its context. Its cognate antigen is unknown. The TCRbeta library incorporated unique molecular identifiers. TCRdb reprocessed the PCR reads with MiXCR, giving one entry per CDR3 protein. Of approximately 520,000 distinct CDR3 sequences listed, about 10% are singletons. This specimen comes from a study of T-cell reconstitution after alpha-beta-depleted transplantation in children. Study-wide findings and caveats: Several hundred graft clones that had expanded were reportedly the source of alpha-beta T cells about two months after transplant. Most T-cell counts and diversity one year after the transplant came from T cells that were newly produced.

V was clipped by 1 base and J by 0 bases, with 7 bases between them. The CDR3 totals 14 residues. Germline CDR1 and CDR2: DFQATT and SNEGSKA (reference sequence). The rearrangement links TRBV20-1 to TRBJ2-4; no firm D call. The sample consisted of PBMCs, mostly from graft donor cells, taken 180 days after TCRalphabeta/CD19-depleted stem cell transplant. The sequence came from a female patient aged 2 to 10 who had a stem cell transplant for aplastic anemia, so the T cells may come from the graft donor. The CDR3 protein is CSARGAPAKNIQYF. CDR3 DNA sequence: TGCAGTGCTAGAGGGGCTCCAGCCAAAAACATTCAGTACTTC.